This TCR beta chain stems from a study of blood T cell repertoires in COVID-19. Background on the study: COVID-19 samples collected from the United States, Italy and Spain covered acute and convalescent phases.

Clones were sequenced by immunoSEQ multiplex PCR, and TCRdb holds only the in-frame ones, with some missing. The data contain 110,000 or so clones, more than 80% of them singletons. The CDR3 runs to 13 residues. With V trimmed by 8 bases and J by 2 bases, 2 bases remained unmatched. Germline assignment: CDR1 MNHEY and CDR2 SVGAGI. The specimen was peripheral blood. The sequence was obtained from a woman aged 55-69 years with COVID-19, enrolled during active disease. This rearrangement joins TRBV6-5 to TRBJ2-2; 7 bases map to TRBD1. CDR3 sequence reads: CASGTANTGELFF. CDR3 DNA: TGTGCCAGCGGGACAGCAAACACCGGGGAGCTGTTTTTT.